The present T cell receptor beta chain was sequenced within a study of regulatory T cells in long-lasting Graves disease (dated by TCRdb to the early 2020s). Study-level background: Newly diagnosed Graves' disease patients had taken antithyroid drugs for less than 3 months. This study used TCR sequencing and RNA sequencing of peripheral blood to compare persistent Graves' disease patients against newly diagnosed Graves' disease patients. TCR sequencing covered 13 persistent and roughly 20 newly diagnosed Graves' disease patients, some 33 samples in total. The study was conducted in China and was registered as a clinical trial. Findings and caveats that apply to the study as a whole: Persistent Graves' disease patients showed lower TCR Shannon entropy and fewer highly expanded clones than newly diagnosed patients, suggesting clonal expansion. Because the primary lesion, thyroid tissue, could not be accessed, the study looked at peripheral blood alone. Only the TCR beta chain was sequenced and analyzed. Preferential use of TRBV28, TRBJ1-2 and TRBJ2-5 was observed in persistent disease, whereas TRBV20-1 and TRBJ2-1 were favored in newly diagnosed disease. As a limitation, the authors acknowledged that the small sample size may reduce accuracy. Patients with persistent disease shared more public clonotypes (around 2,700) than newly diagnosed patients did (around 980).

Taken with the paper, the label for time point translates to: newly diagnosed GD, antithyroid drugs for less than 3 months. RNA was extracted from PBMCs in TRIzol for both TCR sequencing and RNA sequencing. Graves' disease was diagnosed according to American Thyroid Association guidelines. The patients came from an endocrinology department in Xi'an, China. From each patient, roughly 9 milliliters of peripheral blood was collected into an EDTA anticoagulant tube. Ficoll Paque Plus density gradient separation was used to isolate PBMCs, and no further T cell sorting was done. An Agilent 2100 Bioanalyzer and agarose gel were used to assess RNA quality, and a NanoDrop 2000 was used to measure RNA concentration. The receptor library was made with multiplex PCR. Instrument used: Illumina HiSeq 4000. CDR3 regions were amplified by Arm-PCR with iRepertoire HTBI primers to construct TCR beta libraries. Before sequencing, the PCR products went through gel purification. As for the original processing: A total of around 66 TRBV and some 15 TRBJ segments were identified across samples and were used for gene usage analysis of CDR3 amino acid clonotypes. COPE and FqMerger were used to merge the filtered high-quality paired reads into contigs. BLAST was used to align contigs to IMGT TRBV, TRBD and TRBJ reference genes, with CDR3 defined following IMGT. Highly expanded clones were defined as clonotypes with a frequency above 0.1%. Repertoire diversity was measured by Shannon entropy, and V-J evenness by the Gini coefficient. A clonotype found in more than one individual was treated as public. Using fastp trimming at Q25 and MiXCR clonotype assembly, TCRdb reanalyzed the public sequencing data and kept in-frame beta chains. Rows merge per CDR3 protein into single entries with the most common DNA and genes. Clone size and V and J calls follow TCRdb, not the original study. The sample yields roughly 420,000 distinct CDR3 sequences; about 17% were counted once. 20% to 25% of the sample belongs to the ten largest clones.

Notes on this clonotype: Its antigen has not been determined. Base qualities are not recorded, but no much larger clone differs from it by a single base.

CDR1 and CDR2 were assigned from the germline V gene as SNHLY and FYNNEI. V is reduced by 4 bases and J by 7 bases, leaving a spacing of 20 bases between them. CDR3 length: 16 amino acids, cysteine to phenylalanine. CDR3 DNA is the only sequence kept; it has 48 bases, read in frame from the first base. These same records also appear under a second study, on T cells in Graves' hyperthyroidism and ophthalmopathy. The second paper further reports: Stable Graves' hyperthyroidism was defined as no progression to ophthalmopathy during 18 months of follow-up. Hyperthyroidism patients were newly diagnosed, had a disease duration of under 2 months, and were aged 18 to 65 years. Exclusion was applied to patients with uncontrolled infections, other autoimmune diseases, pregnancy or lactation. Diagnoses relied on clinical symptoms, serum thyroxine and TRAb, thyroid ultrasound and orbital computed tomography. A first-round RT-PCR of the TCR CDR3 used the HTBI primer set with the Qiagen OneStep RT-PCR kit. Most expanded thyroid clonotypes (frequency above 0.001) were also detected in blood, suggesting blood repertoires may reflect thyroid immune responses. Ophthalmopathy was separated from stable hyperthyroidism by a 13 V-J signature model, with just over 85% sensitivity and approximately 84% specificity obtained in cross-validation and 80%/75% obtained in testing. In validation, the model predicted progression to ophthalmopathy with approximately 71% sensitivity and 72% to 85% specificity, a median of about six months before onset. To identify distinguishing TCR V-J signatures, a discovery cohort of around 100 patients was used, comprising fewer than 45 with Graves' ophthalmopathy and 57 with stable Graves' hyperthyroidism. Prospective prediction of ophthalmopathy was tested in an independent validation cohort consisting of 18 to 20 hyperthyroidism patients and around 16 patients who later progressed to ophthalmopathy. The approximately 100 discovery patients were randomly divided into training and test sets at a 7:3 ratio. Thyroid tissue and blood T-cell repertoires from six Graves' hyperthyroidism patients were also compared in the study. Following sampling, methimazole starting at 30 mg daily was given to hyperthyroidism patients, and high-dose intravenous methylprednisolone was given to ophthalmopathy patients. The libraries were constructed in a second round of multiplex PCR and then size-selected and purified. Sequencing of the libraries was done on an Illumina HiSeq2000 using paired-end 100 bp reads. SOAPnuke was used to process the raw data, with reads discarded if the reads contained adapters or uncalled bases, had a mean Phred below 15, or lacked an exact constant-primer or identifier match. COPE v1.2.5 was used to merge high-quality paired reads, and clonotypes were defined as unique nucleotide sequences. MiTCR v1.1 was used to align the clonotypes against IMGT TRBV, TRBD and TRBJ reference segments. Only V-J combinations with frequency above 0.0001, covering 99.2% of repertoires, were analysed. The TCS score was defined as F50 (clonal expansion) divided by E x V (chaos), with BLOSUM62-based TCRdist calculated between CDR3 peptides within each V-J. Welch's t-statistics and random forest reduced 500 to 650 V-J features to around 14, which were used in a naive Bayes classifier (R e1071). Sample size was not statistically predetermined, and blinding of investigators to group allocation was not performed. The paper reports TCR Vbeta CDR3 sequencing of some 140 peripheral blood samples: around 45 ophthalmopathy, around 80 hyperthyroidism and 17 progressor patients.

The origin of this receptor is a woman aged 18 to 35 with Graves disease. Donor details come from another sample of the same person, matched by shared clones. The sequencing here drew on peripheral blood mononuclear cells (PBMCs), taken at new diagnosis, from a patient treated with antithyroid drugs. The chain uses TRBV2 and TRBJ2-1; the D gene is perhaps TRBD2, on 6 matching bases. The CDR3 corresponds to CASSVSAGRSWNEQFF. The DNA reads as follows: TGTGCCAGCAGTGTTTCAGCGGGTCGCTCCTGGAATGAGCAGTTCTTC. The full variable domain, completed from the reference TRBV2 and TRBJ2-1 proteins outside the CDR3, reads EPEVTQTPSHQVTQMGQEVILRCVPISNHLYFYWYRQILGQKVEFLVSFYNNEISEKSEIFDDQFSVERPDGSNFTLKIRSTKLEDSAMYFCASSVSAGRSWNEQFFGPGTRLTVL.